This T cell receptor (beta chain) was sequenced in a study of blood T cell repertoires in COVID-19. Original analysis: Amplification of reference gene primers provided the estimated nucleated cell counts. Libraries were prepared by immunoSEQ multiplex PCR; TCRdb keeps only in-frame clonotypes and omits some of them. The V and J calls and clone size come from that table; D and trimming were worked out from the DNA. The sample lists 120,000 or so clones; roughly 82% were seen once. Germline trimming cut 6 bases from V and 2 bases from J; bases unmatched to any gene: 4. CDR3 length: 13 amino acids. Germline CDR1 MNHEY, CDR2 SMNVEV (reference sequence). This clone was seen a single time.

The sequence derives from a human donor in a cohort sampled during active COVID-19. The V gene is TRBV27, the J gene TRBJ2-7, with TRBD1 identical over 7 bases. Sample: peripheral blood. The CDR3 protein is CASSAGTAYEQYF. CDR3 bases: TGTGCCAGCAGCGCCGGGACAGCCTACGAGCAGTACTTC.